Listed below are T cell receptor beta chains from one sample, sequenced in a study of T cells in Graves' hyperthyroidism and ophthalmopathy. One entry per CDR3 protein, called by TCRdb with MiXCR from the multiplex PCR reads. The table shows hundreds of thousands of distinct CDR3 sequences, with around a sixth occurring only once. Sequenced material: blood. The source is a woman between 18 and 29 years old with Graves' hyperthyroidism. CDR3s include the opening cysteine and the closing phenylalanine or tryptophan. The order of the fields is J gene, V gene, D gene, clone size, CDR3 length, CDR3 DNA, CDR3 protein. D genes are given only for firm matches. Not all rows give a size; the values are once, few, many and, for expanded clones, a class.

TRBJ2-5	TRBV19	-	-	13	TGTGCCAGTAGTATCGTGGTGTCTGAGACCCAGTACTTC	CASSIVVSETQYF
TRBJ2-5	TRBV6-1	TRBD1	few	15	TGTGCCAGCAGTTATTTTAACAGGGGACAAGAGACCCAGTACTTC	CASSYFNRGQETQYF
TRBJ1-4	TRBV6-2/TRBV6-3	TRBD1	many	14	TGTGCCAGCAGTTTCCGACAGGGGAGTGAAAAACTGTTTTTT	CASSFRQGSEKLFF
TRBJ1-2	TRBV20-1	-	-	11	TGCAGTGCTAGACCCGCTTCGGGCTACACCTTC	CSARPASGYTF
TRBJ1-2	TRBV10-3	-	many	20	TGTGCCATCAGTGAGTCTTCAGAGGGCGAGGAGGTTAAAGCTAACTATGGCTACACCTTC	CAISESSEGEEVKANYGYTF
TRBJ2-2	TRBV7-7	-	once	16	TGTGCTAGCAGCTTAGCGGTGTCGTCCGCCACCGGGGAGCTGTTTTTT	CASSLAVSSATGELFF
TRBJ2-3	TRBV20-1	TRBD2	-	18	TGCAGTGCTGATCCCGAAATTCGACTAGCGGGGGTCACAGATACGCAGTATTTT	CSADPEIRLAGVTDTQYF
TRBJ2-7	TRBV5-5	-	many	14	TGTGCCAGCACCCTGAGCCCAGGGCCCCCCGAGCAGTACTTC	CASTLSPGPPEQYF
TRBJ1-3	TRBV9	TRBD1	few	14	TGTGCCAGCAGCTCACAGGGGAATGGAAACACCATATATTTT	CASSSQGNGNTIYF
TRBJ2-1	TRBV10-3	-	many	14	TGTGCCATCAGTGGAATGCGGGGAGTCGATGAGCAGTTCTTC	CAISGMRGVDEQFF
TRBJ1-6	TRBV7-2	-	-	12	TGTGCCAGCAGCTTTTTGAGGGGGCCCCTCCACTTT	CASSFLRGPLHF
TRBJ2-2	TRBV3-1	-	many	15	TGTGCCAGCAGCCATGAGGGGTCGAACACCGGGGAGCTGTTTTTT	CASSHEGSNTGELFF
TRBJ2-3	TRBV7-9	-	many	12	TGTGCCAGCAGCCCCCGCACAGATACGCAGTATTTT	CASSPRTDTQYF
TRBJ2-5	TRBV20-1	TRBD2	many	15	TGCAGTGCTAGATATAGCGGGGGGGCATCAGAGACCCAGTACTTC	CSARYSGGASETQYF
TRBJ2-3	TRBV6-2/TRBV6-3	TRBD2	many	17	TGTGCCAGCAGGGACCCCGGGACTAGCGGGGGCACAGATACGCAGTATTTT	CASRDPGTSGGTDTQYF
TRBJ2-7	TRBV29-1	-	many	13	TGCAGCGTTCACGGACAGTACTCCTACGAGCAGTACTTC	CSVHGQYSYEQYF
TRBJ1-3	TRBV19	-	-	15	TGTGCCAGTAGTATAGAGGGGGGTACTGGAAACACCATATATTTT	CASSIEGGTGNTIYF
TRBJ2-3	TRBV15	-	many	15	TGTGCCACCAGCAGAGATGGGCCGTCCAGGGATACGCAGTATTTT	CATSRDGPSRDTQYF
TRBJ2-7	TRBV6-1	-	many	15	TGTGCCAGCAGTGAAAGCTGGTTCGGGGCCCACGAGCAGTACTTC	CASSESWFGAHEQYF
TRBJ2-5	TRBV13	TRBD1	many	13	TGTGCCAGCAGCGGCAGGGGGCAAGAGACCCAGTACTTC	CASSGRGQETQYF
TRBJ2-1	TRBV27	TRBD2	-	17	TGTGCCAGCACCCTAGATGCGGGGGGCTTGGGGTACAATGAGCAGTTCTTC	CASTLDAGGLGYNEQFF
TRBJ2-7	TRBV13	-	many	14	TGTGCCAGCAGCTTAAGGAAGGAGGGGGACGAGCAGTACTTC	CASSLRKEGDEQYF